This passage covers 4 T cell receptor beta chains from one sample sequenced in a study of blood T cell repertoires in COVID-19. TCRdb's copy holds only in-frame clones and misses some; the assay was immunoSEQ multiplex PCR. The table shows around 310,000 clones, with 70% to 90% occurring only once. The source material was peripheral blood. The receptors derive from a woman aged 55-69 years with acute or convalescent COVID-19.

V usage is TRBV7-3 and J usage is TRBJ1-2; 8 bases match TRBD1. The CDR3 has 14 amino acids. Germline CDR1 SGHTA, CDR2 FQGTGA. V lost 7 bases to trimming and J lost 4 bases; unmatched junction nucleotides: 8. The CDR3 sequence is CASIKDRAPYGYTF. DNA of the CDR3: TGTGCCAGCATCAAGGACAGGGCCCCCTATGGCTACACCTTC.

The CDR3 coding sequence is TGTGCCAGCAGCCCCTGGAGCGGCCAAGAGACCCAGTACTTC. This translates into CASSPWSGQETQYF. V is TRBV3-1 (or the pseudogene TRBV3-2) and J is TRBJ2-5; TRBD2 is a possible D gene (5 bases). The CDR3 covers 14 residues. Germline loops: CDR1 LGHDT, CDR2 YNNKEL (reference sequence). V lost 4 bases to trimming and J lost 1 base, with 10 bases between them.

This chain links TRBV21-1 with TRBJ2-3; the DNA was not used to check the table's D call, TRBD2. TRBV21-1 is shown as a pseudogene. The CDR3 sequence is 21 residues long. This CDR3 reads CASSKDPSTSGNKRGTDTQYF. The CDR3 DNA follows: TGTGCCAGCAGCAAAGACCCTTCGACTAGCGGGAACAAGAGGGGCACAGATACGCAGTATTTT.

This clone occurred once. This rearrangement joins TRBV4-2 to TRBJ2-1, with 8 bases identical to TRBD2. CDR3 length: 15 amino acids. Losses at the gene ends were 2 bases for V and 0 bases for J; bases not matched to a gene: 0. CDR1 is LGHNA, CDR2 YNFKEQ, per germline. This CDR3 is CASSQSGSSYNEQFF. For the CDR3, the DNA is TGTGCCAGCAGCCAAAGCGGGAGCTCCTACAATGAGCAGTTCTTC.